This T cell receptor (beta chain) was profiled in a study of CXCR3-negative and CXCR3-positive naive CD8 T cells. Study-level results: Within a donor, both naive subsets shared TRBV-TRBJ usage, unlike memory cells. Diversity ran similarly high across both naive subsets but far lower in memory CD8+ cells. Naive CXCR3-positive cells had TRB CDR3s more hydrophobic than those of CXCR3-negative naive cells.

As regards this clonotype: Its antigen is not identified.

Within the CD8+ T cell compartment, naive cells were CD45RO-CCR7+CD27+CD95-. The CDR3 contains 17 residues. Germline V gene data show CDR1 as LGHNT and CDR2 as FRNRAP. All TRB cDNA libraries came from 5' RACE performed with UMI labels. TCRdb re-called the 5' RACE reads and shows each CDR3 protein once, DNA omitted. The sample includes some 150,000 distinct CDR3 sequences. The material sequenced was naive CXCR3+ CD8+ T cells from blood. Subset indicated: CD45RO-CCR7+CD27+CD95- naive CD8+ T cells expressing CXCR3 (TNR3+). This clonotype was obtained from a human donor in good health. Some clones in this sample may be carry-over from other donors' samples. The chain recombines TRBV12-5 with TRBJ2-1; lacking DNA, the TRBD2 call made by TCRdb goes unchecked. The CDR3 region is CASGLPSGRAPYNEQFF.